The next 17 T cell receptor beta chains were all read from a single sample in a study of a mutant IDH1 vaccine in newly diagnosed glioma. For these receptors, no antigen is known. The table came from immunoSEQ multiplex PCR; TCRdb's copy has only in-frame clones and leaves some out. The sample yields fewer than 45,000 clones, 85% to 90% seen once. As to time point: week 35, safety follow-up. Doses consisted of 300 ug of mutant IDH1 20-mer peptide each, paired with topical imiquimod. The starting material was PBMCs, obtained from a glioma patient whose treatment included an IDH1 peptide vaccine. These receptors were obtained from a man aged 40-55 years with glioma.

The chain recombines TRBV18 with TRBJ2-3; tentatively, D is TRBD1 (7 bases). V was shortened by 5 bases and J by 3 bases, with 12 bases between the two germline ends. Germline V gene sequence: CDR1 KGHSH, CDR2 LQKENI. The CDR3 is 14 amino acids. DNA for the CDR3: TGTGCCAGCTCATCACAGGGGAGGACAGATACGCAGTATTTT. Protein sequence: CASSSQGRTDTQYF.

V and J are TRBV30 and TRBJ2-1; either TRBD1 or TRBD2 may supply D (6 bases each). Trimming shortened V by 5 bases and J by 13 bases, and 18 bases separated the two germline ends. This CDR3 contains 12 residues. Germline V gene lookup returns CDR1 GTSNPN and CDR2 SVGIG (reference sequence). The CDR3 DNA reads TGTGCCTGGGGGGGGCCGACGTCGGTCCAGTTCTTC. It yields the protein CAWGGPTSVQFF.

The chain links TRBV7-2 to TRBJ2-5; TRBD2 is a possible D gene (5 bases). The CDR3 covers 14 residues. CDR1 is SGHTA, CDR2 FQGNSA, per germline. V dropped 4 bases and J dropped 0 bases, with 9 bases sitting between them. CDR3: CASSSPGYQETQYF. The CDR3 bases are TGTGCCAGCAGCTCCCCGGGGTACCAAGAGACCCAGTACTTC.

V gene TRBV28 combines with J gene TRBJ1-2; D is unclear. The V and J ends lost 6 bases and 4 bases respectively, with 15 bases between them. This CDR3 has 14 amino acids. The germline gives CDR1 MDHEN, CDR2 SYDVKM. The CDR3 protein is CASSINRKFYGYTF. CDR3 bases: TGTGCCAGCAGCATTAACAGAAAATTCTATGGCTACACCTTC.

The chain is built from TRBV15 and TRBJ2-3, with D possibly being TRBD2 (6 bases). The CDR3 consists of 18 residues. Trimming pared 7 bases from V and 0 bases from J, leaving 23 bases between. Per germline, CDR1 LNHNV and CDR2 YYDKDF (reference sequence). The CDR3 bases are TGTGCCACCATCTCGACTAGTTTTGGTTTTTCTAGCACAGATACGCAGTATTTT. Its protein is CATISTSFGFSSTDTQYF.

This rearrangement joins TRBV7-8 to TRBJ2-3; D unresolved. This CDR3 is 15 amino acids long. V was shortened by 2 bases and J by 1 base, with 10 bases between the two germline ends. Germline V gives CDR1 SGHVS, CDR2 FQNEAQ. DNA for the CDR3: TGTGCCAGCAGCTTATCGGGTACTCGCACAGATACGCAGTATTTT. It is translated as CASSLSGTRTDTQYF.

V is TRBV7-6 and J is TRBJ1-1; D gene uncertain. Germline V gives CDR1 SGHVS, CDR2 FNYEAQ. The CDR3 is 13 amino acids. Trimming cost V 6 bases and J 2 bases, with 10 bases left between them. CDR3 amino acids: CASRHSTNTEAFF. The CDR3 DNA follows: TGTGCCAGCAGACACAGTACCAACACTGAAGCTTTCTTT.

CDR3 protein: CASSPRPAGNTEAFF. CDR3 coding DNA: TGTGCCAGCAGCCCCCGACCGGCGGGGAACACTGAAGCTTTCTTT. This chain links TRBV4-2 with TRBJ1-1; no clear D gene. V dropped 4 bases and J dropped 1 base, with 13 bases sitting between them. CDR1 LGHNA and CDR2 YNFKEQ come from the germline V gene. The CDR3 loop spans 15 amino acids.

The chain couples TRBV5-1 to TRBJ1-2, with a tentative D call TRBD1 (6 bases). Germline assignment: CDR1 SGHRS and CDR2 YFSETQ. This CDR3 spans 14 amino acids. The ends were cut back, 4 bases at V and 4 bases at J, with 14 bases in the middle. CDR3 DNA sequence: TGCGCCAGCAGCAATACAGGGTCGGGCTATGGCTACACCTTC. Protein: CASSNTGSGYGYTF.

V gene TRBV2 combines with J gene TRBJ1-1; TRBD1 matches 8 bases. The J segment lost 1 base and the V segment lost 6 bases, leaving 4 bases of the junction unmatched. The germline gives CDR1 SNHLY, CDR2 FYNNEI. The CDR3 has 14 amino acids. The CDR3 loop is CASSVQGANTEAFF. The CDR3 nucleotides are TGTGCCAGCAGCGTCCAGGGGGCGAACACTGAAGCTTTCTTT. Variable domain in full (rest from reference TRBV2 and TRBJ1-1): EPEVTQTPSHQVTQMGQEVILRCVPISNHLYFYWYRQILGQKVEFLVSFYNNEISEKSEIFDDQFSVERPDGSNFTLKIRSTKLEDSAMYFCASSVQGANTEAFFGQGTRLTVV.

This clone was recorded a few times. Here the CDR3 DNA reads TGTGCCAGCTCACCACCGTTAGGCTCCGGGGAGCTGTTTTTT. The encoded protein is CASSPPLGSGELFF. The chain is built from TRBV18 and TRBJ2-2; D not certain. The V and J ends lost 0 bases and 6 bases respectively, with 8 bases between them. In germline, CDR1 is KGHSH, CDR2 LQKENI. This CDR3 spans 14 amino acids.

The rearrangement links TRBV5-8 to TRBJ1-2; D call uncertain. The germline gives CDR1 SGHTS, CDR2 YDEGEE. The CDR3 consists of 12 residues. Trimming left V 4 bases short and J 4 bases short, with 8 bases between. DNA of the CDR3: TGTGCCAGCAGCCCCTCGGCCTATGGCTACACCTTC. This translates into CASSPSAYGYTF.

This clone came up a few times. The genes are TRBV5-1 and TRBJ1-1; D unclear. The CDR3 is made up of 12 amino acids. V was clipped by 0 bases and J by 7 bases, with 7 bases between them. Looked up from germline, CDR1 is SGHRS and CDR2 is YFSETQ. The CDR3 region is CASSLEWGEAFF. As DNA, the CDR3 is TGCGCCAGCAGCTTGGAGTGGGGTGAAGCTTTCTTT.

The chain carries TRBV28 and TRBJ1-5, with D possibly being TRBD1 (5 bases). Germline lookup yields CDR1 MDHEN and CDR2 SYDVKM. Trimming left V 8 bases short and J 0 bases short, with 14 bases between. CDR3 length: 15 amino acids. CDR3 loop: CASGDLSYSNQPQHF. The CDR3 nucleotides are TGTGCCAGCGGGGACCTAAGTTATAGCAATCAGCCCCAGCATTTT.

This clone came up once. This sequence joins TRBV5-1 and TRBJ2-5; 8 nucleotides line up with TRBD2. CDR1 is SGHRS, CDR2 YFSETQ, per germline. The length of the CDR3 is 17 residues. Unmatched junction bases numbered 16, after V lost 4 bases and J lost 5 bases. CDR3 protein: CASSPGTRAGFRETQYF. In DNA form, the CDR3 reads TGCGCCAGCAGCCCCGGGACTAGAGCAGGATTCCGGGAGACCCAGTACTTC.

The J gene is TRBJ2-3, the V gene TRBV7-8, with TRBD2 as a possible D gene (6 bases). Germline lookup yields CDR1 SGHVS and CDR2 FQNEAQ. This CDR3 is 15 amino acids long. V lost 1 base and J lost 4, with 12 bases in between. This CDR3 reads CASSLGQEGADTQYF. The CDR3 DNA follows: TGTGCCAGCAGCTTAGGGCAGGAGGGCGCAGATACGCAGTATTTT.

The gene calls are TRBV4-2 and TRBJ2-3; 13 bases line up with TRBD2. CDR1 LGHNA and CDR2 YNFKEQ come from the germline V gene. This CDR3 region has 16 residues. Trimming took 4 bases from V and 3 from J; bases not matched to a gene: 4. DNA for the CDR3: TGTGCCAGCAGCCCAACTAGCGGGAGGGAAACAGATACGCAGTATTTT. Its protein is CASSPTSGRETDTQYF.